Following are 23 T cell receptor beta chains from one sample sequenced in a study of T cells after yellow fever vaccination. In TCRdb, the 5' RACE reads were re-called with MiXCR into one record per CDR3 protein. The sample shows 100,000 to 150,000 distinct CDR3 sequences, nearly 15% of them seen only once. The sequences come from CD8+ T cells sorted from PBMCs, collected 5 days after the yellow fever booster vaccination. These TCRs come from a young man who received the YFV17D yellow fever vaccine.

This clonotype appeared many times. This sequence joins TRBV4-1 and TRBJ2-7; D unclear. The ends were cut back, 0 bases at V and 1 base at J, with 7 bases in the middle. There are 14 residues in the CDR3. Germline CDR1 is MGHRA and CDR2 is YSYEKL. The CDR3 DNA is TGCGCCAGCAGCCAAGACAGGTCATCCTACGAGCAGTACTTC. As protein: CASSQDRSSYEQYF.

This clonotype was observed a handful of times. This chain joins TRBV5-1 and TRBJ2-2, with D possibly matching TRBD1 (6 bases). V was trimmed by 4 bases and J by 1 base, leaving 17 bases between them. Per the germline V gene, CDR1 is SGHRS and CDR2 is YFSETQ. The CDR3 totals 17 residues. CDR3 protein: CASSPEPGTLNTGELFF. The CDR3 nucleotides read TGCGCCAGCAGCCCCGAACCCGGGACATTGAACACCGGGGAGCTGTTTTTT.

This chain uses TRBV7-3 with TRBJ2-1, with TRBD2 matching over 11 bases. The CDR3 totals 19 residues. Trimming removed 1 base from V and 0 bases from J; junction bases left unmatched: 8. The germline V gene has CDR1 SGHTA and CDR2 FQGTGA. The CDR3 sequence: CASSLSPSGGYSSYNEQFF. Here the CDR3 DNA reads TGTGCCAGCAGCTTAAGTCCTAGCGGGGGGTATAGCTCCTACAATGAGCAGTTCTTC.

This clonotype was counted only a few times. The chain links TRBV20-1 to TRBJ2-7; no reliable D call. The V end lost 1 base, the J end lost 2 bases, and 12 bases lay between the germline ends. Germline assignment: CDR1 DFQATT and CDR2 SNEGSKA (reference sequence). The CDR3 is 14 residues long. CDR3 nucleotides: TGCAGTGCTAGAGGCCGGTCGGGTCCCTACGAGCAGTACGTC. This encodes CSARGRSGPYEQYV.

V gene TRBV3-1 combines with J gene TRBJ2-1, with TRBD1 matching 7 bases. Germline V gives CDR1 LGHDT, CDR2 YNNKEL (reference sequence). J was trimmed by 2 bases and V by 2 bases; bases with no gene match: 3. The CDR3 extends over 15 amino acids. CDR3 in DNA: TGTGCCAGCAGCCAACTACAGGGGCCCTACAATGAGCAGTTCTTC. Translated: CASSQLQGPYNEQFF.

This clonotype was detected a few times. CDR3 in DNA: TGTGCCAGCAGCTCACGAGCGGGGCCCACAGATACGCAGTATTTT. This gives the protein CASSSRAGPTDTQYF. The chain has TRBV7-8 and TRBJ2-3, with TRBD2 matching 7 bases. V was clipped by 4 bases and J by 2 bases; unmatched bases: 6. Germline V gene data show CDR1 as SGHVS and CDR2 as FQNEAQ. The CDR3 has 15 amino acids.

This clonotype was seen a handful of times. This chain joins TRBV9 and TRBJ2-5; 7 bases are shared with TRBD2. The V gene end was trimmed by 0 bases and the J gene end by 5 bases; junction bases not matched to a gene: 4. Germline V gene lookup returns CDR1 SGDLS and CDR2 YYNGEE. This CDR3 has 14 residues. Written as DNA, the CDR3 is TGTGCCAGCAGCGTAGGGGGAGGGTCGGAGACCCAGTACTTC. Amino acids: CASSVGGGSETQYF.

V and J are TRBV7-9 and TRBJ1-2, with D hard to call. CDR3 length equals 14 residues. Germline lookup yields CDR1 SEHNR and CDR2 FQNEAQ (reference sequence). V lost 2 bases and J lost 7, with 14 bases in between. The CDR3 nucleotides read TGTGCCAGCAGCTTACCGGGGTTTGGAGGTGGCTACACCTTC. It codes for CASSLPGFGGGYTF.

In its sample, this clonotype was seen a few times. The CDR3 nucleotides read TGTGCCAGCAGTTTATATGCGGGGTCGGAGACCCAGTACTTC. It is translated as CASSLYAGSETQYF. The V call is TRBV27, the J call TRBJ2-5; possibly TRBD2 for D (6 bases). CDR3 size: 14 residues. From germline, CDR1 is MNHEY and CDR2 SMNVEV (reference sequence). Trimming took 1 base from V and 5 from J, leaving 11 bases between them.

CDR3 region: CSVGTGGDYEQYF. The CDR3 nucleotides read TGCAGCGTCGGGACAGGTGGGGACTACGAGCAGTACTTC. V is TRBV29-1 and J is TRBJ2-7; 8 bases map to TRBD1. CDR3 length equals 13 residues. Losses at the gene ends were 6 bases for V and 3 bases for J; bases not matched to a gene: 7. Germline V gene lookup returns CDR1 SQVTM and CDR2 ANQGSEA.

This sequence joins TRBV27 and TRBJ2-7, with D perhaps TRBD2 (5 bases). Germline V gene lookup returns CDR1 MNHEY and CDR2 SMNVEV (reference sequence). This CDR3 is 12 amino acids long. V was clipped by 5 bases and J by 10 bases, with 15 bases between them. The CDR3 nucleotides are TGTGCCAGCAGTCCCCCCGGACTGCAACAGTACTTC. Its protein product is CASSPPGLQQYF.

This clonotype was detected only a few times. The CDR3 reads CASSQDARVEQPQHF. The CDR3 region has the DNA TGCGCCAGCAGCCAAGACGCCAGGGTCGAGCAGCCCCAGCATTTT. The V call is TRBV4-1, the J call TRBJ1-5, with TRBD1 as a possible D gene (5 bases). Germline V gives CDR1 MGHRA, CDR2 YSYEKL. This CDR3 spans 15 amino acids. The V end was cut by 0 bases, the J end by 7 bases, with 13 bases between.

The chain employs TRBV4-1 and TRBJ2-1, with D perhaps TRBD1 or TRBD2 (6 bases each). The CDR3 is 16 amino acids. Per the germline V gene, CDR1 is MGHRA and CDR2 is YSYEKL. V lost 0 bases to trimming and J lost 0 bases, with 9 bases between them. CDR3 bases: TGCGCCAGCAGCCAAGACGGGGGCCACTCCTACAATGAGCAGTTCTTC. Translation: CASSQDGGHSYNEQFF.

The V gene is TRBV10-3, the J gene TRBJ1-6; D is possibly TRBD1 (5 bases). V lost 2 bases and J lost 6, with 8 bases in between. Germline V gives CDR1 ENHRY, CDR2 SYGVKD. This CDR3 region has 14 residues. This CDR3 is CAISEPQGNSPLHF. As DNA, the CDR3 is TGTGCCATCAGTGAGCCCCAGGGTAATTCACCCCTCCACTTT.

The V and J genes are TRBV7-2 and TRBJ2-2, with D possibly matching TRBD2 (8 bases). Per the germline V gene, CDR1 is SGHTA and CDR2 is FQGNSA. The CDR3 is 13 residues long. The CDR3 coding sequence is TGTGTAGCGGGACAGACGAACACCGGGGAGCTGTTTTTT. This codes for CVAGQTNTGELFF.

This clonotype was counted ten times or more. The chain is built from TRBV29-1 and TRBJ2-7; the D gene is possibly TRBD2 (7 bases). V lost 4 bases, J lost 2 bases, and 12 bases lay in between. Looked up from germline, CDR1 is SQVTM and CDR2 is ANQGSEA. The CDR3 consists of 13 residues. The CDR3 DNA is TGCAGCGTTGTGGGGGGGCATACCTACGAGCAGTACTTC. Its translation: CSVVGGHTYEQYF.

The CDR3 sequence is CASSQDRRTSKASYEQYF. The CDR3 DNA reads TGCGCCAGCAGCCAAGATAGGAGGACTAGCAAGGCCTCTTACGAGCAGTACTTC. V gene TRBV4-1 combines with J gene TRBJ2-7; 8 bases map to TRBD2. V lost 0 bases, J lost 4 bases, and 14 bases stayed unmatched. Germline lookup yields CDR1 MGHRA and CDR2 YSYEKL. This CDR3 comprises 18 residues.

The V and J genes are TRBV20-1 and TRBJ2-7, with TRBD1 identical over 7 bases. The germline V gene has CDR1 DFQATT and CDR2 SNEGSKA (reference sequence). The CDR3 covers 14 residues. V gave up 1 base and J gave up 4 bases; unmatched junction bases: 7. The CDR3 sequence: CSARGRDRVYEQYF. The CDR3 DNA reads TGCAGTGCTAGAGGCCGGGACAGAGTATACGAGCAGTACTTC.

The rearrangement links TRBV29-1 to TRBJ2-1; 7 bases align to TRBD2. The V segment lost 7 bases and the J segment 0 bases; nucleotides outside the gene matches: 3. There are 13 residues in the CDR3. The germline V gene has CDR1 SQVTM and CDR2 ANQGSEA. The CDR3 spells CSGRLASYNEQFF. The CDR3 DNA reads TGCAGCGGACGACTAGCCTCCTACAATGAGCAGTTCTTC.

The gene calls are TRBV4-2 and TRBJ2-1, with 9 nucleotides matching TRBD1. The V segment lost 0 bases and the J segment 7 bases; nucleotides outside the gene matches: 7. In germline, CDR1 is LGHNA, CDR2 YNFKEQ. The CDR3 has 16 amino acids. For the CDR3, the DNA is TGTGCCAGCAGCCAAGATGCAGGGACAGGGACGAATGAGCAGTTCTTC. Translating gives CASSQDAGTGTNEQFF.

As regards this clonotype: A junction boundary mismatches the germline segment, possibly from a read error. The DNA for the CDR3 is TGTGCTAGCAGCCCCCACGTAGGGAGCACAGATACGCAGTATTTT. Its protein product is CASSPHVGSTDTQYF. The V and J genes are TRBV7-7 and TRBJ2-3; D is undetermined. Germline CDR1 and CDR2: SSHAT and FNYEAQ (reference sequence). This CDR3 is built from 15 residues.

This chain connects TRBV4-1 to TRBJ2-2, with 9 bases lining up with TRBD1. CDR1 is MGHRA and CDR2 is YSYEKL in the germline V gene. Trimming cost V 4 bases and J 2 bases; bases outside gene matches: 8. The CDR3 loop spans 17 amino acids. The CDR3, as DNA: TGCGCCAGCAGCCGAAAGGACAGGGGCGTTAACACCGGGGAGCTGTTTTTT. Protein sequence: CASSRKDRGVNTGELFF.

CDR3 protein: CASSPGTVEGYTF. For the CDR3, the DNA is TGTGCCAGCAGCCCAGGGACAGTGGAAGGCTACACCTTC. The chain has TRBV7-2 and TRBJ1-2; 7 nucleotides match TRBD1. CDR3 length equals 13 residues. V lost 5 bases, J lost 8 bases, and 8 bases stayed unmatched. Germline CDR1 is SGHTA and CDR2 is FQGNSA.